This TCR beta chain was documented in a study of blood T cell repertoires in COVID-19. Study information: T cells, B-cell-depleted T cells, or PBMCs supplied cDNA or gDNA.

The germline gives CDR1 SQVTM, CDR2 ANQGSEA. The germline V and J ends were trimmed by 4 bases and 1 base, with 13 bases remaining between them. The CDR3 consists of 14 residues. Original processing methods: Estimated nucleated cell counts came from reference gene primer amplification. The method was immunoSEQ multiplex PCR; TCRdb's version includes in-frame clones alone and lacks a portion of them. V, J and clone size derive from that table, while D and trimming were established from the DNA sequence. The repertoire has about 98,000 clones, 81% of them found once; the top ten carry around 11%. What was sequenced was peripheral blood. The gene calls are TRBV29-1 and TRBJ1-1; tentatively, D is TRBD1 (5 bases). The clonotype comes from a woman over 75 with acute or convalescent COVID-19. CDR3 loop: CSVVKARGNTEAFF. The CDR3 bases are TGCAGCGTTGTAAAGGCTAGGGGGAACACTGAAGCTTTCTTT.